Detailed here is one T cell receptor (beta chain). Its antigen is not known. The sample originates from a study of quantifying T cell responses using KT2 cells. Study-wide context: TCR alpha and beta constant-region primers primed reverse transcription of RNA. Study-wide findings and caveats: At about one KT2 cell per 100,000 PBMC, KT2 sequences were still detected.

KT2, a clone with a known TCR, was spiked into unfractionated PBMC. Trimming took 5 bases from V and 4 from J, leaving 17 bases between them. CDR1 and CDR2 (germline): SGHAT, FQDESV (reference sequence). This CDR3 has 16 amino acids. Each cDNA got a UMI-containing oligo ligated at its 3' end. The first PCR ran roughly 4 cycles with an equimolar RC1.1 and RC1.2 beta primer mix. TCRdb passed the UMI-ligation and nested PCR reads through MiXCR, listing each CDR3 protein once. The sample includes 40,000 to 55,000 distinct CDR3 sequences, around a tenth seen only once; the top ten take 8% to 13%. The specimen sequenced was PBMCs spiked with cells of the T cell clone KT2. The chain combines TRBV11-1 with TRBJ1-4; D may be TRBD1 (5 bases). The receptor's source is a human donor. The CDR3 region has the DNA TGTGCCAGCAGCCAGGGTTCGGCAGGGCTTAATGAAAAACTGTTTTTT. This gives the protein CASSQGSAGLNEKLFF.